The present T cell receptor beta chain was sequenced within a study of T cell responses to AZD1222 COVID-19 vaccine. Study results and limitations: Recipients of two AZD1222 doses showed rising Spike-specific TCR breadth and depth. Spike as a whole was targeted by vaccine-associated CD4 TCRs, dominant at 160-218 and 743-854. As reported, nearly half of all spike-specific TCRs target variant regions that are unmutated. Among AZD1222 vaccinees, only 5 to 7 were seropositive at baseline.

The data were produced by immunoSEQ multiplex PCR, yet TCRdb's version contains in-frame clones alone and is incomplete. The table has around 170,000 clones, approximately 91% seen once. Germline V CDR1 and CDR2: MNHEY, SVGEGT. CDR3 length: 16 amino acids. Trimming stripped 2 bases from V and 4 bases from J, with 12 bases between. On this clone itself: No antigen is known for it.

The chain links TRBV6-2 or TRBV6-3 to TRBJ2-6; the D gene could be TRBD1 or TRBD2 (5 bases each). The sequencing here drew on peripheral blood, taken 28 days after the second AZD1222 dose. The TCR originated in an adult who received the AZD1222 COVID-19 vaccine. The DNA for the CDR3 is TGTGCCAGCAGTTACAGGGCTGGGGACGGGGCCAACGTCCTGACTTTC. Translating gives CASSYRAGDGANVLTF.